The subject of this entry is one T cell receptor (beta chain). This entry belongs to a study of blood T cell repertoires in COVID-19. Study as a whole: Sample material is recorded as cDNA or gDNA derived from T cells, B-cell-depleted T cells, or PBMCs.

CDR1 is KGHSH and CDR2 is LQKENI in the germline V gene. This CDR3 is built from 11 residues. Trimming shortened V by 6 bases and J by 6 bases, and 8 bases separated the two germline ends. Using immunoSEQ multiplex PCR, the repertoire was profiled, and TCRdb retains in-frame clones only, with some absent. This sample carries over 150,000 clones, over 70% of them seen once, and the ten largest clones take about 7%. Sequencing was carried out using peripheral blood. The clonotype originates from a woman aged 40 to 50 with COVID-19, enrolled during active disease. V gene TRBV18 combines with J gene TRBJ1-2; D is ambiguous. CDR3 loop: CASSPGNGYTF. Here the CDR3 DNA reads TGTGCCAGCTCGCCGGGGAATGGCTACACCTTC.